The rows below give T cell receptor beta chains drawn from one sample of a study of Graves' ophthalmopathy and Graves' hyperthyroidism. One entry per CDR3 protein results from TCRdb running MiXCR on the multiplex PCR reads. The data hold about 1.2 million distinct CDR3 sequences, with 36% observed a single time. Material: peripheral blood or thyroid tissue (not recorded which). The receptors derive from an adult man with Graves' hyperthyroidism. Each CDR3 is given with its conserved first and last residue. Each record gives: V gene, J gene, CDR3 protein.

>TRBV7-9|TRBJ1-1
CALEPAGGAGFTEAFF
>TRBV20-1|TRBJ2-2
CSANPPGGHTGELFF
>TRBV7-8|TRBJ2-7
CASSRQAIPYEQYF
>TRBV7-6|TRBJ2-7
CASSSLGPFSYEQYF
>TRBV5-4|TRBJ2-5
CASHLAGVKETQYF
>TRBV10-3|TRBJ2-3
CAISDQRGVTDTQYF
>TRBV20-1|TRBJ1-1
CSARRVQRRSTEAFF
>TRBV9|TRBJ2-7
CASSVDGSYEQYF
>TRBV2|TRBJ2-5
CASSEPPYDSGKTQYF
>TRBV5-1|TRBJ2-7
CASSRDLDEQYF
>TRBV15|TRBJ1-1
CATSRGLGPAFF
>TRBV29-1|TRBJ2-2
CSVDWWGLASTGELFF
>TRBV10-3|TRBJ1-2
CASSYSSGADYGYTF
>TRBV5-6|TRBJ2-6
CASSLVDSSGANVLTF
>TRBV27|TRBJ2-5
CASSYLGEETQYF
>TRBV11-2|TRBJ1-3
CASSQQGASGNTIYF
>TRBV10-3|TRBJ1-5
CAISDRGLSNQPQHF